This T cell receptor beta chain was recovered during a study of blood T cell repertoires in COVID-19. The repertoire was sequenced with immunoSEQ multiplex PCR; TCRdb's copy has only in-frame clones and lacks some. In the table there are approximately 87,000 clones, approximately 81% of which are singletons. This clone was seen more than once but under ten times. Sequenced material: peripheral blood. This clonotype was sampled from a woman of 80 years or more with acute or convalescent COVID-19.

The CDR3 protein is CASSPPGQGGAEAFF. CDR3 coding DNA: TGTGCCAGCTCCCCTCCGGGACAGGGAGGGGCTGAAGCTTTCTTT. The V and J genes are TRBV18 and TRBJ1-1; 9 positions agree with TRBD1. Losses at the gene ends were 6 bases for V and 6 bases for J; bases not matched to a gene: 11. The germline V gene has CDR1 KGHSH and CDR2 LQKENI. The CDR3 is 15 residues long.